This T cell receptor beta chain appears in the sequencing data of a study of neoadjuvant nivolumab and ipilimumab in lung cancer. Germline CDR1 reads SGDLS; CDR2 reads YYNGEE. The V gene lost 4 bases and the J gene lost 2 bases, with 16 bases spanning the gap. CDR3 length: 15 amino acids. About this clone itself: Its antigen is unidentified.

Generated by immunoSEQ multiplex PCR, the TCRdb table keeps only in-frame clones and is missing some. The sample holds over 10,000 clones; approximately 95% are singletons and the top ten take 2% to 3%. General study points: TCR clonality did not significantly correlate with pathologic tumor regression. Compared with tumor-adjacent uninvolved lung, resected tumors showed greater richness and clonality. From pretherapy to surgery, tumor richness and clonality rose with dual therapy. Blood richness before therapy tracked richness in tumors resected after neoadjuvant therapy.

The material was peripheral blood, obtained after neoadjuvant nivolumab, alone or with ipilimumab, at or shortly before surgery. The chain employs TRBV9 and TRBJ2-7; unclear D gene. The clonotype comes from an adult with non-small cell lung cancer. The CDR3 protein is CASSPQSGVPYEQYF. The CDR3 nucleotides read TGTGCCAGCAGCCCGCAAAGTGGGGTCCCCTACGAGCAGTACTTC.